Listed below are T cell receptor beta chains from one sample, sequenced in a study of T cell repertoires in cytomegalovirus infection. No antigen has been assigned to these receptors. MiXCR was run by TCRdb on the reads, yielding one entry per CDR3 protein. The sample has under 350,000 distinct CDR3 sequences, roughly 21% seen once. The material was cultured PBMCs, obtained from culture after CMV antigen stimulation. These TCRs come from a human donor in good health (CMV status not recorded). Some clones in this sample may be carry-over from other donors' samples. Both conserved end residues are part of each CDR3. Not every row has a clone size; where given, it reads once, few, many or a size class.

J gene: TRBJ2-5; clone size: many; V gene: TRBV7-2; CDR3 protein: CASSSSGRMETQYF
J gene: TRBJ1-1; clone size: few; V gene: TRBV28; CDR3 protein: CASSPRQGINTEAFF
J gene: TRBJ2-1; clone size: NA; V gene: TRBV20-1; CDR3 protein: CSARGQGRNEQFF
J gene: TRBJ2-3; clone size: many; V gene: TRBV7-2; CDR3 protein: CASSFIDSPDTQYF
J gene: TRBJ1-6; clone size: NA; V gene: TRBV7-9; CDR3 protein: CASSSPGYNSPLHF
J gene: TRBJ2-1; clone size: NA; V gene: TRBV20-1; CDR3 protein: CSAKLAGERNEQFF
J gene: TRBJ1-1; clone size: NA; V gene: TRBV19; CDR3 protein: CASSITGMNTEAFF
J gene: TRBJ1-1; clone size: NA; V gene: TRBV28; CDR3 protein: CASSPNTNTEAFF
J gene: TRBJ2-3; clone size: NA; V gene: TRBV9; CDR3 protein: CASSMTGISTDTQYF
J gene: TRBJ1-1; clone size: many; V gene: TRBV12-3/TRBV12-4; CDR3 protein: CASSPGTEAFF